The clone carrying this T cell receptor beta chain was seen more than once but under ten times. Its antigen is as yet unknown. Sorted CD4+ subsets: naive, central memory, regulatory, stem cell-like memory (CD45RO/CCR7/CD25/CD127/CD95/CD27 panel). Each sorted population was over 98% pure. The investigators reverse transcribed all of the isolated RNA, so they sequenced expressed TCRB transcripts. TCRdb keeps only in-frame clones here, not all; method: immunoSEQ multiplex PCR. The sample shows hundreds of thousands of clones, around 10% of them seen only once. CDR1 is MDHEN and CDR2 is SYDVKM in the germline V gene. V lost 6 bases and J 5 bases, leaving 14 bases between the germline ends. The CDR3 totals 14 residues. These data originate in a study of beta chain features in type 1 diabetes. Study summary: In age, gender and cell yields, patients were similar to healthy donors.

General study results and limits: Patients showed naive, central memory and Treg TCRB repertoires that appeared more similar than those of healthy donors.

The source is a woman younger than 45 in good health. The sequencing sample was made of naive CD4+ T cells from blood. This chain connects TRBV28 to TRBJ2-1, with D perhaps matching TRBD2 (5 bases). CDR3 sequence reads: CASSANLAHNEQFF. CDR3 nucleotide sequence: TGTGCCAGCAGCGCTAACCTAGCACACAATGAGCAGTTCTTC.